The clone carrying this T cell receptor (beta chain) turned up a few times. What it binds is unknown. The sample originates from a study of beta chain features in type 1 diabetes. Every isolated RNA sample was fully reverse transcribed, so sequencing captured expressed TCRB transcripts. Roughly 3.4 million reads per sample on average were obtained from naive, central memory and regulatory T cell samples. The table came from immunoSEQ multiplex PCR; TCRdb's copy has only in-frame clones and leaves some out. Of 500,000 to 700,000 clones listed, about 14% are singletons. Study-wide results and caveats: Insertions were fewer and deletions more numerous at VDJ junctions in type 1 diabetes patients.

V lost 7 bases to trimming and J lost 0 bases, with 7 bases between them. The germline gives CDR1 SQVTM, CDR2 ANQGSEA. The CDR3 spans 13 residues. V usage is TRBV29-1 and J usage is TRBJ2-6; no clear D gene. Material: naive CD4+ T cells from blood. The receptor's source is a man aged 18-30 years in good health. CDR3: CSAWISGANVLTF. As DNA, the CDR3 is TGCAGCGCCTGGATCTCTGGGGCCAACGTCCTGACTTTC.